These 5 T cell receptor beta chains were all obtained from the same sample, sequenced in a study of relationships among human T cell subsets (TCRdb year 2010). Libraries were prepared through multiplex PCR. Data came from a 454 GS FLX. Semiquantitative ARM-PCR was used to amplify the TCR alpha and beta CDR3 regions from mRNA. ARM-PCR used tagged nested gene-specific primers, after which communal superprimers carried out exponential amplification. TCRdb handled the public reads itself, with Q25 trimming in fastp and clone calling in MiXCR, and kept productive beta chains. Rows merge per CDR3 protein into single entries with the most common DNA and genes. A total of approximately 15,000 distinct CDR3 sequences appear in this sample, roughly 64% of them only once. About a third of the sample is held by the ten biggest clonotypes. Sequenced material: total T cells sorted from blood. What the cell subset or site label conveys for this sample: CD3+ T cells in general. Receptors were obtained from a man between 35 and 55 years old in good health.

V usage is TRBV28 and J usage is TRBJ1-2, with 11 nucleotides matching TRBD1. Per the germline V gene, CDR1 is MDHEN and CDR2 is SYDVKM. The CDR3 contains 16 residues. The ends lost 3 bases at V and 8 bases at J; junction bases unmatched: 11. CDR3 region: CASSFLPGQGAGGYTF. In DNA, the CDR3 is TGTGCCAGCAGTTTTCTCCCAGGACAGGGGGCCGGCGGCTACACCTTC.

In DNA form, the CDR3 reads TGTGCCAGCAGCCCCGTTAGGGGATCAAACTATGGCTACACCTTC. Residues: CASSPVRGSNYGYTF. The rearrangement joins TRBV6-5 to TRBJ1-2, with TRBD1 as a possible D gene (5 bases). The V and J ends lost 6 bases and 2 bases respectively, with 16 bases between them. CDR3 length: 15 amino acids. CDR1 and CDR2 from the germline V gene are MNHEY and SVGAGI.

This clonotype was detected once. The V and J genes are TRBV7-9 and TRBJ2-1, with 11 bases fitting TRBD2. Unmatched junction bases numbered 10, after V lost 6 bases and J lost 6 bases. Germline V gene sequence: CDR1 SEHNR, CDR2 FQNEAQ (reference sequence). The CDR3 spans 16 residues. The CDR3: CASRARPGLAVNEQFF. CDR3 bases: TGTGCCAGCAGGGCCAGGCCGGGACTAGCGGTCAATGAGCAGTTCTTC.

J is TRBJ1-6 and V is TRBV5-4; TRBD1 is a possible D gene (5 bases). Looked up from germline, CDR1 is SGHNT and CDR2 is YYREEE (reference sequence). This CDR3 comprises 15 residues. Trimming pared 0 bases from V and 9 bases from J, leaving 13 bases between. CDR3 protein: CASSLGGQGGSPLHF. DNA of the CDR3: TGTGCCAGCAGCTTGGGTGGCCAGGGAGGTTCACCCCTCCACTTT. Combining the CDR3 with reference TRBV5-4 and TRBJ1-6 gives the whole variable domain ETGVTQSPTHLIKTRGQQVTLRCSSQSGHNTVSWYQQALGQGPQFIFQYYREEENGRGNFPPRFSGLQFPNYSSELNVNALELDDSALYLCASSLGGQGGSPLHFGNGTRLTVT.

V is TRBV11-2 and J is TRBJ2-4, with no clear D. Deletions cut 0 bases from V and 6 bases from J, with 15 bases between. Germline V CDR1 and CDR2: SGHAT, FQNNGV. The CDR3 is 16 residues long. CDR3 bases: TGTGCCAGCAGCTTAGATGGAGTCGGGCCGGGAAACATTCAGTACTTC. This gives the protein CASSLDGVGPGNIQYF.